Listed here are 19 T cell receptor beta chains from one sample, sequenced in a study of cytomegalovirus exposure and HLA in healthy donors. The primer mix had 60 Vbeta and 13 Jbeta primers. Assay used: immunoSEQ multiplex PCR; TCRdb lists only in-frame clones, some missing. This sample has around 100,000 clones, with 81% found just once. Material: PBMCs. The receptors originated from a man aged 35-49 years in good health and CMV-seropositive.

The genes are TRBV9 and TRBJ2-7, with a possible D match to TRBD2 (5 bases). Germline-derived CDR1 and CDR2 are SGDLS and YYNGEE. The germline V and J ends were trimmed by 1 base and 2 bases, with 10 bases remaining between them. The CDR3 covers 14 residues. In DNA, the CDR3 is TGTGCCAGCAGCGTATCCCACGGGGCCTACGAGCAGTACTTC. It codes for CASSVSHGAYEQYF.

The chain links TRBV14 to TRBJ1-2; no reliable D call. The V gene lost 0 bases and the J gene lost 1 base, with 9 bases spanning the gap. The germline CDR1 and CDR2 sequences are SGHDN and FVKESK. The CDR3 runs to 15 residues. CDR3 amino acids: CASSQDIEFNYGYTF. In DNA form, the CDR3 reads TGTGCCAGCAGCCAAGATATTGAGTTTAACTATGGCTACACCTTC.

The chain uses TRBV4-1 and TRBJ2-3; the match to TRBD1 covers 8 bases. V shed 4 bases, J shed 2 bases, and the junction held 8 bases outside the gene matches. CDR3 size: 16 residues. Germline V CDR1 and CDR2: MGHRA, YSYEKL. CDR3 protein: CASSLDDRGVTDTQYF. The CDR3 DNA sequence: TGCGCCAGCAGCCTGGACGACAGGGGTGTCACAGATACGCAGTATTTT.

This chain joins TRBV11-2 and TRBJ1-4, with 7 nucleotides matching TRBD1. The germline CDR1 and CDR2 sequences are SGHAT and FQNNGV. The V and J ends lost 5 bases and 0 bases, in that order; junction bases with no gene match: 6. The CDR3 consists of 16 residues. CDR3 residues: CASSRQGTSTNEKLFF. The CDR3 DNA is TGTGCCAGCAGCCGACAGGGAACCTCAACTAATGAAAAACTGTTTTTT.

The V call is TRBV18, the J call TRBJ2-7; 7 bases map to TRBD2. The CDR3 is made up of 14 amino acids. The germline CDR1 and CDR2 sequences are KGHSH and LQKENI. Trimming cost V 3 bases and J 3 bases; bases outside gene matches: 5. CDR3 region: CASSPQGTNYEQYF. The CDR3 DNA follows: TGTGCCAGCTCACCCCAAGGGACTAACTACGAGCAGTACTTC.

This clone ranks as medium-sized (0.01 to 0.1%). The genes are TRBV2 and TRBJ1-3; 8 nucleotides agree with TRBD1. CDR1 SNHLY and CDR2 FYNNEI come from the germline V gene. CDR3 size: 15 residues. Germline trimming cut 6 bases from V and 0 bases from J; bases unmatched to any gene: 4. The CDR3 spells CASRTGVFSGNTIYF. DNA of the CDR3: TGTGCCAGCAGGACAGGGGTTTTCTCTGGAAACACCATATATTTT.

The V gene is TRBV7-9, the J gene TRBJ2-5; tentative D call: TRBD1 (6 bases). The ends were cut back, 3 bases at V and 5 bases at J, with 10 bases in the middle. The CDR3 runs to 13 residues. In germline, CDR1 is SEHNR, CDR2 FQNEAQ (reference sequence). The CDR3 nucleotides read TGTGCCAGCAGCTTCTCAGGGGCCGAGACCCAGTACTTC. This codes for CASSFSGAETQYF. The full variable domain, rest sourced from reference TRBV7-9 and TRBJ2-5, is DTGVSQNPRHKITKRGQNVTFRCDPISEHNRLYWYRQTLGQGPEFLTYFQNEAQLEKSRLLSDRFSAERPKGSFSTLEIQRTEQGDSAMYLCASSFSGAETQYFGPGTRLLVL.

V gene TRBV29-1 combines with J gene TRBJ2-7, with D possibly TRBD2 on 7 matching bases. Germline V gene sequence: CDR1 SQVTM, CDR2 ANQGSEA. The CDR3 covers 13 residues. V dropped 0 bases and J dropped 3 bases, with 9 bases sitting between them. In nucleotides, the CDR3 is TGCAGCGTTGAAGAAGGGGGGGGCTACGAGCAGTACTTC. Protein product: CSVEEGGGYEQYF.

J is TRBJ1-1 and V is TRBV6-1; 7 positions agree with TRBD1. This CDR3 has 16 amino acids. The V gene's germline CDR1 is MNHNS and CDR2 SASEGT. With 3 bases clipped from V and 5 bases from J, the junction kept 12 bases outside the gene matches. Written as DNA, the CDR3 is TGTGCCAGCAGTGACCCACTGAGAGGGGGCGAAACTGAAGCTTTCTTT. Translating gives CASSDPLRGGETEAFF.

This clone has only one observation. The chain joins TRBV28 to TRBJ2-1, with 11 bases fitting TRBD2. Germline V CDR1 and CDR2: MDHEN, SYDVKM. The CDR3 is 17 residues long. Trimming took 4 bases from V and 6 from J; bases not matched to a gene: 11. This CDR3 reads CASSSTRTSGRINEQFF. The DNA of the CDR3 is TGTGCCAGCAGTTCAACCCGTACTAGCGGGAGAATCAATGAGCAGTTCTTC.

Points on this clone: One end of the junction fails to match germline, which may point to a read error. The rearrangement uses TRBV10-3 and TRBJ2-5, with D perhaps matching TRBD1 (5 bases). CDR3 size: 14 residues. Germline CDR1 is ENHRY and CDR2 is SYGVKD. The DNA for the CDR3 is TGTGCCATCAGTGACTCTGGGGCCATAGAGGCCCAGTACTTC. Translating gives CAISDSGAIEAQYF.

The gene calls are TRBV15 and TRBJ2-7; TRBD1 matches 7 bases. Unmatched junction bases numbered 4, after V lost 4 bases and J lost 1 base. Germline V gene sequence: CDR1 LNHNV, CDR2 YYDKDF (reference sequence). This CDR3 is built from 14 residues. The CDR3 DNA reads as TGTGCCACCAGCATGGAACAGGGGTCCTACGAGCAGTACTTC. This gives the protein CATSMEQGSYEQYF.

On this clone: One end of the junction varies from germline; a read error may be responsible. The chain couples TRBV7-9 to TRBJ1-1; unclear D gene. There are 11 residues in the CDR3. CDR1 and CDR2 from the germline V gene are SEHNR and FQNEAQ (reference sequence). CDR3 in DNA: TGTTCCAGCAGCTTAGCCCGGAGAACTTTCTTT. Translating it yields CSSSLARRTFF.

V usage is TRBV12-5 and J usage is TRBJ2-7; 11 bases agree with TRBD2. The trim removed 6 bases at V and 3 bases at J, leaving 4 bases unmatched. Germline CDR1 is LGHNT and CDR2 is FRNRAP. The CDR3 sequence is 14 residues long. DNA for the CDR3: TGTGCTAGTGGCCCGGGACTAGCGGTCTACGAGCAGTACTTC. The encoded protein is CASGPGLAVYEQYF.

V is TRBV6-5 and J is TRBJ2-3; D is uncertain. Trimming shortened V by 0 bases and J by 0 bases, and 10 bases separated the two germline ends. Per the germline V gene, CDR1 is MNHEY and CDR2 is SVGAGI. The CDR3 sequence is 16 residues long. This chain's CDR3 is CASSYSTGSSTDTQYF. For the CDR3, the DNA is TGTGCCAGCAGTTACTCGACTGGATCTAGCACAGATACGCAGTATTTT.

The chain joins TRBV19 to TRBJ1-5, with TRBD1 as a possible D gene (6 bases). V was cut by 5 bases and J by 3 bases, with 11 bases left in between. This CDR3 contains 14 residues. The V gene's germline CDR1 is LNHDA and CDR2 SQIVND (reference sequence). CDR3 loop: CASSPRQDNQPQHF. CDR3 DNA sequence: TGTGCCAGTAGTCCTCGACAGGACAATCAGCCCCAGCATTTT.

The rearrangement uses TRBV6-6 and TRBJ2-7, with 9 bases that match TRBD2. The germline V gene has CDR1 MNHNY and CDR2 SVGAGI (reference sequence). Trimming took 6 bases from V and 3 from J; bases not matched to a gene: 12. The CDR3 has 16 amino acids. The CDR3 reads CASSPGAWREGYEQYF. CDR3 nucleotide sequence: TGTGCCAGCAGCCCCGGGGCTTGGCGGGAGGGCTACGAGCAGTACTTC.

This clone was counted only a few times. J is TRBJ2-5 and V is TRBV5-6; a possible D gene is TRBD2 (5 bases). Germline CDR1 is SGHDT and CDR2 is YYEEEE. The CDR3 loop spans 14 amino acids. Trimming took 1 base from V and 2 from J, leaving 9 bases between them. This CDR3 is CASSLSSVQETQYF. The CDR3 nucleotides read TGTGCCAGCAGCTTGAGTAGCGTTCAAGAGACCCAGTACTTC.

This clone has only a few counts. The V and J genes are TRBV2 and TRBJ2-5; 12 bases are a match to TRBD2. CDR1 and CDR2 from the germline V gene are SNHLY and FYNNEI. J gave up 4 bases and V 7 bases, and 4 bases lay outside the gene matches. The CDR3 has 14 amino acids. The CDR3, as DNA: TGTGCCAGCACCAGACTAGCGGGAGCAGAGACCCAGTACTTC. Its translation: CASTRLAGAETQYF.